A selection of T cell receptor beta chains follows, all from one sample in a study of T cells in Graves' hyperthyroidism and ophthalmopathy. TCRdb independently ran MiXCR on the multiplex PCR reads; one entry per CDR3 protein. Of a few hundred thousand distinct CDR3 sequences listed, about a sixth are singletons. Sequences were obtained from blood. The receptors were gathered from a woman in her thirties or forties with Graves' ophthalmopathy. The CDR3 runs from the conserved cysteine through the conserved F or W. D genes are given only for firm matches.

V gene: TRBV5-1
D gene: .
J gene: TRBJ2-3
CDR3 length: 14
CDR3 protein: CASSGGDTTDTQYF

V gene: TRBV3-1
D gene: .
J gene: TRBJ2-1
CDR3 length: 14
CDR3 protein: CASSQDITSNEQFF

V gene: TRBV6-5
D gene: .
J gene: TRBJ2-7
CDR3 length: 15
CDR3 protein: CASSYSQKTPYEQYF

V gene: TRBV12-3/TRBV12-4
D gene: .
J gene: TRBJ1-4
CDR3 length: 13
CDR3 protein: CASRDNRVEKLFF

V gene: TRBV18
D gene: .
J gene: TRBJ2-2
CDR3 length: 16
CDR3 protein: CASSATGTQNTGELFF

V gene: TRBV12-3/TRBV12-4
D gene: .
J gene: TRBJ1-1
CDR3 length: 13
CDR3 protein: CASCQVRNTEAFF

V gene: TRBV6-2/TRBV6-3
D gene: TRBD2
J gene: TRBJ2-5
CDR3 length: 13
CDR3 protein: CASRTSGHGTQYF

V gene: TRBV30
D gene: .
J gene: TRBJ1-1
CDR3 length: 11
CDR3 protein: CAWIRGTEAFF

V gene: TRBV6-5
D gene: TRBD1
J gene: TRBJ1-1
CDR3 length: 17
CDR3 protein: CASSFSGQGLLNTEAFF

V gene: TRBV7-9
D gene: .
J gene: TRBJ2-5
CDR3 length: 16
CDR3 protein: CASSLALGVPQETQYF

V gene: TRBV12-3/TRBV12-4
D gene: .
J gene: TRBJ2-3
CDR3 length: 15
CDR3 protein: CASRGLRGAGDTQYF

V gene: TRBV4-1
D gene: .
J gene: TRBJ1-4
CDR3 length: 15
CDR3 protein: CASSQTGSTNEKLFF

V gene: TRBV20-1
D gene: .
J gene: TRBJ2-2
CDR3 length: 16
CDR3 protein: CSARGSGTRNTGELFF

V gene: TRBV2
D gene: TRBD2
J gene: TRBJ2-1
CDR3 length: 15
CDR3 protein: CASSDLGGRAVEQFF

V gene: TRBV5-1
D gene: .
J gene: TRBJ2-7
CDR3 length: 15
CDR3 protein: CASSFDLAGPYEQYF

V gene: TRBV5-5
D gene: TRBD1
J gene: TRBJ1-2
CDR3 length: 16
CDR3 protein: CASSLGGTGGNYGYTF

V gene: TRBV18
D gene: .
J gene: TRBJ2-1
CDR3 length: 14
CDR3 protein: CASSPGQRVNEQFF

V gene: TRBV28
D gene: .
J gene: TRBJ1-2
CDR3 length: 14
CDR3 protein: CASSFRPPGAGYTF

V gene: TRBV7-9
D gene: TRBD1
J gene: TRBJ1-1
CDR3 length: 13
CDR3 protein: CASIDNQGDEAFF

V gene: TRBV2
D gene: .
J gene: TRBJ2-1
CDR3 length: 13
CDR3 protein: CASMLTSYNEQFF

V gene: TRBV11-2
D gene: TRBD1
J gene: TRBJ1-4
CDR3 length: 16
CDR3 protein: CASSLQGAGTNEKLFF

V gene: TRBV27
D gene: TRBD1
J gene: TRBJ1-1
CDR3 length: 14
CDR3 protein: CASSLWQGDTEAFF

V gene: TRBV3-1
D gene: TRBD2
J gene: TRBJ2-1
CDR3 length: 15
CDR3 protein: CASSPIQRGVDEQFF

V gene: TRBV18
D gene: .
J gene: TRBJ2-7
CDR3 length: 10
CDR3 protein: CASPTGKQYF

V gene: TRBV9
D gene: .
J gene: TRBJ2-3
CDR3 length: 15
CDR3 protein: CASSAHRVGTDTQYF

V gene: TRBV28
D gene: .
J gene: TRBJ1-1
CDR3 length: 14
CDR3 protein: CASSPAGESDEAFF

V gene: TRBV6-1
D gene: .
J gene: TRBJ2-7
CDR3 length: 13
CDR3 protein: CASSVDSFAEQYF

V gene: TRBV4-1
D gene: TRBD1
J gene: TRBJ2-7
CDR3 length: 15
CDR3 protein: CASSQVDRVKYEQYF

V gene: TRBV27
D gene: .
J gene: TRBJ2-7
CDR3 length: 14
CDR3 protein: CASSSRDGPYEQYF

V gene: TRBV28
D gene: TRBD1
J gene: TRBJ1-2
CDR3 length: 14
CDR3 protein: CASSLVDRVYGYTF

V gene: TRBV2
D gene: .
J gene: TRBJ1-5
CDR3 length: 16
CDR3 protein: CASSEKPTGSNQPQHF

V gene: TRBV11-2
D gene: .
J gene: TRBJ1-6
CDR3 length: 17
CDR3 protein: CASSLDSPRGGYSPLHF

V gene: TRBV3-1
D gene: .
J gene: TRBJ2-2
CDR3 length: 15
CDR3 protein: CASNRGELNTGELFF

V gene: TRBV29-1
D gene: .
J gene: TRBJ2-4
CDR3 length: 14
CDR3 protein: CSVVAGGAKNIQYF

V gene: TRBV2
D gene: TRBD1
J gene: TRBJ2-7
CDR3 length: 14
CDR3 protein: CASNPGQSYYEQYF